A selection of T cell receptor beta chains follows, all from one sample in a study of blood T cell repertoires in COVID-19. TCRdb keeps only in-frame clones here, not all; method: immunoSEQ multiplex PCR. Among about 160,000 clones listed, about four fifths were seen once. Material: peripheral blood. Source of these receptors: a man between 65 and 85 years old who had recovered from COVID-19. The CDR3 runs from the conserved cysteine through the conserved F or W. D genes are given only for firm matches. Where a row states a size, it is once, few, many or the class of an expanded clone; other rows omit it.

size	V	D	J	CDR3	DNA
NA	TRBV5-1	TRBD1	TRBJ2-7	CASSTGVPQTYEQYF	TGCGCCAGCTCAACAGGGGTCCCCCAAACCTACGAGCAGTACTTC
NA	TRBV6-6	NA	TRBJ1-1	CASTVIVNTEAFF	TGTGCCAGCACTGTTATCGTGAACACTGAAGCTTTCTTT
NA	TRBV28	TRBD2	TRBJ2-3	CASNPLAGGTDTQYF	TGTGCCAGCAACCCCCTGGCGGGGGGCACAGATACGCAGTATTTT
NA	TRBV3-1/TRBV3-2	NA	TRBJ2-7	CASSQGVSIRDEQYF	TGTGCCAGCAGCCAAGGGGTTAGTATTCGGGACGAGCAGTACTTC
once	TRBV2	TRBD1	TRBJ2-3	CASSGGTGAVDTQYF	TGTGCCAGCAGTGGGGGGACAGGGGCGGTAGATACGCAGTATTTT
NA	TRBV5-1	NA	TRBJ1-5	CASSLTGNSNQPQHF	TGCGCCAGCAGCTTGACAGGAAATAGCAATCAGCCCCAGCATTTT
NA	TRBV2	TRBD2	TRBJ2-5	CASSPSGMETQYF	TGTGCCAGCAGTCCTAGCGGGATGGAGACCCAGTACTTC
NA	TRBV3-1/TRBV3-2	NA	TRBJ1-1	CASRDRPGGRSTEAFF	TGTGCCAGCAGAGACCGGCCCGGAGGGCGCAGCACTGAAGCTTTCTTT
NA	TRBV4-1	NA	TRBJ2-3	CASRLAEGSTDTQYF	TGCGCCAGCAGACTCGCGGAAGGTAGCACAGATACGCAGTATTTT
NA	TRBV25-1	NA	TRBJ1-3	CASSELGAGLSGNTIYF	TGTGCCAGCAGTGAATTAGGGGCAGGGCTCTCTGGAAACACCATATATTTT
NA	TRBV28	NA	TRBJ1-2	CASSTPVDGGNYGYTF	TGTGCCAGCAGCACCCCCGTGGATGGGGGGAATTATGGCTACACCTTC
NA	TRBV7-2	TRBD1	TRBJ1-4	CASSLVGQGIVPNEKLFF	TGTGCCAGCAGCCTTGTGGGACAGGGGATCGTCCCTAATGAAAAACTGTTTTTT
NA	TRBV19	NA	TRBJ2-7	CASSTRSAGSSYEQYF	TGTGCCAGCTCAACAAGGAGCGCCGGGAGCTCCTACGAGCAGTACTTC
NA	TRBV9	TRBD2	TRBJ2-2	CASSVASSGSPGELFF	TGTGCCAGCAGCGTAGCGTCTAGCGGGAGCCCCGGGGAGCTGTTTTTT
NA	TRBV27	TRBD2	TRBJ2-1	CASSSITGTSLYNEQFF	TGTGCCAGCAGTTCGATTACCGGGACTAGCCTCTACAATGAGCAGTTCTTC
NA	TRBV14	NA	TRBJ1-1	CASSLGREAFF	TGTGCCAGCAGCCTCGGGAGGGAAGCTTTCTTT
NA	TRBV5-1	NA	TRBJ1-4	CASSFRQNNEKLFF	TGCGCCAGCAGCTTTAGACAGAATAATGAAAAACTGTTTTTT
NA	TRBV19	NA	TRBJ2-7	CASSSASGHGYEQYF	TGTGCCAGTAGTAGCGCCTCGGGACACGGCTACGAGCAGTACTTC